This is a list of T cell receptor beta chains from one sample in a study of shared clonotypes between healthy human individuals. Data came from immunoSEQ multiplex PCR; TCRdb stores just in-frame clones and leaves some out. The top ten clones hold under 30% of a sample with about 820,000 clones, about 92% of them seen once. What was sequenced was naive CD8+ T cells sorted from blood. All receptors derive from a man aged 25 to 40 in good health. The CDR3 runs from the conserved cysteine through the conserved F or W. D genes are given only for firm matches. Clone size appears in some rows only: once, few, many, or a class for an expanded clone.

size,D,V,J,CDR3,DNA
NA,TRBD1,TRBV5-1,TRBJ1-1,CASSADRETEAFF,TGCGCCAGCAGCGCGGACAGGGAGACTGAAGCTTTCTTT
once,TRBD2,TRBV15,TRBJ2-3,CATSRDSRGRSDTQYF,TGTGCCACCAGCAGAGATTCCCGCGGGAGGTCAGATACGCAGTATTTT
NA,NA,TRBV5-6,TRBJ2-1,CASDSTSDSPYNEQFF,TGTGCCAGCGACTCTACGAGCGACAGCCCCTACAATGAGCAGTTCTTC
NA,NA,TRBV28,TRBJ2-7,CASNGEGSSYEQYF,TGTGCCAGTAACGGAGAGGGGAGCTCCTACGAGCAGTACTTC
NA,NA,TRBV6-5,TRBJ2-3,CASSRNRATADTQYF,TGTGCCAGCAGCCGGAACAGGGCCACAGCAGATACGCAGTATTTT
once,TRBD1,TRBV7-9,TRBJ2-7,CASSHRDRPYEQYF,TGTGCCAGCAGCCACCGGGACAGGCCATACGAGCAGTACTTC
NA,TRBD2,TRBV18,TRBJ2-1,CASSQRTSSYNEQFF,TGTGCCAGCTCCCAACGGACTAGCTCCTACAATGAGCAGTTCTTC
NA,NA,TRBV28,TRBJ1-1,CASSKPITTGVNTEAFF,TGTGCCAGCAGCAAACCTATCACGACAGGTGTGAACACTGAAGCTTTCTTT
NA,TRBD1,TRBV7-9,TRBJ1-2,CASNSGQGRYGYTF,TGTGCCAGCAACTCGGGACAGGGACGTTATGGCTACACCTTC
many,NA,TRBV10-2,TRBJ2-7,CASSEFSSYEQYF,TGCGCCAGCAGTGAGTTTAGCAGCTACGAGCAGTACTTC
NA,TRBD1,TRBV4-3,TRBJ2-7,CASSQDRQGAVEQYF,TGCGCCAGCAGCCAAGATCGGCAGGGGGCGGTCGAGCAGTACTTC
NA,TRBD1,TRBV7-3,TRBJ2-3,CASSDPGTGWYF,TGTGCCAGCAGCGACCCTGGGACAGGGTGGTATTTT
NA,NA,TRBV7-9,TRBJ2-7,CASSQSGTYEQYF,TGTGCCAGCAGTCAAAGCGGTACCTACGAGCAGTACTTC
few,NA,TRBV2,TRBJ1-1,CASSYQSNTEAFF,TGTGCCAGCAGTTATCAGTCAAACACTGAAGCTTTCTTT
NA,NA,TRBV10-2,TRBJ2-7,CASSTGLNALYEQYF,TGCGCCAGCAGCACGGGACTCAACGCTCTCTACGAGCAGTACTTC
NA,NA,TRBV7-9,TRBJ2-7,CASSFELAPYEQYF,TGTGCCAGCAGCTTTGAACTAGCTCCCTACGAGCAGTACTTC
once,NA,TRBV7-9,TRBJ2-1,CASSPLLDNEQFF,TGTGCCAGCAGCCCCCTCTTAGACAATGAGCAGTTCTTC
NA,NA,TRBV5-1,TRBJ2-7,CASSWASNNEYEQYF,TGCGCCAGCAGCTGGGCCTCGAATAATGAGTACGAGCAGTACTTC
NA,NA,TRBV6-5,TRBJ2-7,CASSFVPGTSYEQYF,TGTGCCAGCAGTTTTGTTCCGGGGACTTCCTACGAGCAGTACTTC
NA,NA,TRBV29-1,TRBJ2-1,CSVPSDNEQFF,TGCAGCGTTCCCTCGGACAATGAGCAGTTCTTC
NA,NA,TRBV7-9,TRBJ2-1,CASSLEGANNEQFF,TGTGCCAGCAGCTTGGAGGGGGCCAACAATGAGCAGTTCTTC
once,NA,TRBV29-1,TRBJ1-1,CSVQSKLGSTEAFF,TGCAGCGTTCAGAGTAAATTAGGATCCACTGAAGCTTTCTTT
NA,TRBD1,TRBV11-3,TRBJ2-2,CASSSTGGTDTGELFF,TGTGCCAGCAGCTCCACAGGGGGCACCGACACCGGGGAGCTGTTTTTT
once,TRBD1,TRBV5-1,TRBJ2-5,CASSLSVGAGTGVETQYF,TGCGCCAGCAGCTTAAGTGTGGGGGCCGGAACAGGGGTAGAGACCCAGTACTTC
NA,TRBD2,TRBV28,TRBJ2-1,CASLSGASSYNEQFF,TGTGCCAGTTTGAGCGGGGCAAGCTCCTACAATGAGCAGTTCTTC
NA,TRBD2,TRBV5-1,TRBJ2-3,CASRESAGGRGDTQYF,TGCGCCAGCAGAGAGTCGGCGGGAGGGCGGGGAGATACGCAGTATTTT
NA,NA,TRBV7-9,TRBJ1-5,CASSSGGLGQPQHF,TGTGCCAGCAGCTCGGGCGGATTAGGACAGCCCCAGCATTTT
NA,TRBD2,TRBV23-1,TRBJ2-7,CASSQSLGGQGTSGKAATREQYF,TGCGCCAGCAGTCAATCGTTAGGGGGGCAAGGGACTAGCGGGAAGGCAGCGACACGCGAGCAGTACTTC
NA,TRBD1,TRBV27,TRBJ2-7,CASSPIPGGNEQYF,TGTGCCAGCAGTCCGATTCCAGGGGGCAACGAGCAGTACTTC
NA,NA,TRBV29-1,TRBJ2-7,CSATDPNYGEQYF,TGCAGCGCAACTGACCCAAACTACGGGGAGCAGTACTTC
NA,NA,TRBV9,TRBJ2-7,CASSVNRSPYEQYF,TGTGCCAGCAGCGTAAACCGTAGTCCCTACGAGCAGTACTTC
NA,TRBD2,TRBV11-2,TRBJ2-2,CASSLGSRGRTGELFF,TGTGCCAGCAGCTTAGGTAGCCGCGGGAGGACCGGGGAGCTGTTTTTT
NA,NA,TRBV7-6,TRBJ1-5,CASSLGGYGAQHF,TGTGCCAGCAGCTTAGGGGGGTACGGGGCCCAGCATTTT
NA,NA,TRBV6-6,TRBJ2-2,CASSYVRVGGELFF,TGTGCCAGCAGTTACGTCAGGGTGGGCGGGGAGCTGTTTTTT
NA,NA,TRBV6-5,TRBJ2-1,CASSLGPYNEQFF,TGTGCCAGCAGCCTGGGACCATACAATGAGCAGTTCTTC
NA,NA,TRBV4-1,TRBJ2-1,CASRNLIFYNEQFF,TGCGCCAGCAGGAACCTTATCTTCTACAATGAGCAGTTCTTC
NA,TRBD1,TRBV13,TRBJ2-5,CASSLERGLETQYF,TGTGCCAGCAGCTTAGAGAGGGGGCTTGAGACCCAGTACTTC
NA,NA,TRBV11-2,TRBJ2-1,CASSLGGSREQFF,TGTGCCAGCAGCTTAGGAGGAAGTCGAGAGCAGTTCTTC
NA,NA,TRBV7-9,TRBJ1-4,CASSYATNEKLFF,TGTGCCAGCAGCTATGCAACTAATGAAAAACTGTTTTTT
NA,NA,TRBV5-1,TRBJ2-1,CASSFSALRDNEQFF,TGCGCCAGCAGCTTCTCAGCGTTGAGGGACAATGAGCAGTTCTTC
NA,TRBD1,TRBV29-1,TRBJ2-1,CSVEDMRTGHSYNEQFF,TGCAGCGTTGAAGATATGCGGACAGGGCACTCCTACAATGAGCAGTTCTTC
NA,NA,TRBV13,TRBJ2-5,CASSQGLSGWETQYF,TGTGCCAGCAGCCAGGGACTGTCAGGATGGGAGACCCAGTACTTC
NA,TRBD2,TRBV29-1,TRBJ2-7,CSVGSGRASYEQYF,TGCAGCGTTGGTAGCGGGAGAGCGTCCTACGAGCAGTACTTC
NA,NA,TRBV7-8,TRBJ2-1,CASSLDTGTYRNEQFF,TGTGCCAGCAGCTTAGATACCGGGACTTACCGCAATGAGCAGTTCTTC
once,NA,TRBV10-3,TRBJ2-7,CAIFDRDTTYEQYF,TGTGCCATCTTCGACCGGGACACCACCTACGAGCAGTACTTC
once,NA,TRBV10-1,TRBJ2-1,CASSRRGYNEQFF,TGCGCCAGCAGCAGAAGGGGCTACAATGAGCAGTTCTTC
NA,TRBD1,TRBV6-5,TRBJ2-1,CASSYTGTGGNEQFF,TGTGCCAGCAGTTACACGGGGACAGGGGGGAATGAGCAGTTCTTC
NA,NA,TRBV7-9,TRBJ1-5,CASSLDLEPQHF,TGTGCCAGCAGCTTAGACCTGGAGCCCCAGCATTTT
NA,TRBD2,TRBV7-9,TRBJ2-7,CASSSGLVGHEQYF,TGTGCCAGCAGCTCGGGACTAGTGGGTCACGAGCAGTACTTC
NA,NA,TRBV29-1,TRBJ2-7,CSVGGPYEQYF,TGCAGCGTTGGAGGACCCTACGAGCAGTACTTC
few,TRBD2,TRBV19,TRBJ2-1,CASSLIGLAGNEQFF,TGTGCCAGTAGTCTGATTGGACTAGCGGGGAATGAGCAGTTCTTC
NA,NA,TRBV7-9,TRBJ2-1,CASSLRPGERNEQFF,TGTGCCAGCAGCTTACGTCCGGGAGAGAGGAATGAGCAGTTCTTC
NA,TRBD1,TRBV7-8,TRBJ2-7,CASSGSRDSSYEQYF,TGTGCCAGCAGCGGAAGCCGGGACAGCTCCTACGAGCAGTACTTC
NA,NA,TRBV5-1,TRBJ2-1,CASSLREQSSYNEQFF,TGCGCCAGCAGCTTACGGGAACAGAGCTCCTACAATGAGCAGTTCTTC
NA,NA,TRBV5-4,TRBJ2-1,CASSSGVVGVNEQFF,TGTGCCAGCAGCTCAGGAGTGGTGGGAGTAAATGAGCAGTTCTTC
NA,TRBD2,TRBV28,TRBJ2-6,CASSLELAGNSGANVLTF,TGTGCCAGCAGTCTCGAACTAGCGGGGAACTCTGGGGCCAACGTCCTGACTTTC
NA,NA,TRBV4-3,TRBJ2-7,CASSQDRLSYEQYF,TGCGCCAGCAGCCAAGATAGACTGTCCTACGAGCAGTACTTC
NA,NA,TRBV7-2,TRBJ1-1,CASSETGTEAFF,TGTGCCAGCAGCGAGACAGGCACTGAAGCTTTCTTT
NA,NA,TRBV12-5,TRBJ2-5,CASGLGLETQYF,TGTGCTAGTGGTTTGGGTTTGGAGACCCAGTACTTC